Listed below are T cell receptor beta chains from one sample, sequenced in a study of T-cell reconstitution after alpha-beta-depleted transplantation in children. In TCRdb, the PCR reads were re-called with MiXCR into one record per CDR3 protein. The top ten hold around 7.5% of the sample, which has 250,000 to 300,000 distinct CDR3 sequences, roughly a tenth seen once. The material sequenced was PBMCs, taken before TCRalphabeta/CD19-depleted stem cell transplant. These receptors were taken from a boy younger than two with acute myeloid leukemia, due to receive a stem cell transplant. CDR3s include the opening cysteine and the closing phenylalanine or tryptophan. D genes are given only for firm matches. Not every row has a clone size; where given, it reads once, few, many or a size class.

TRBV10-3,many,TRBD2,TRBJ2-5,TGTGCCATCAGTGAGGGACTAGCGGGGGCACAAGAGACCCAGTACTTC,CAISEGLAGAQETQYF
TRBV7-8,many,-,TRBJ2-5,TGTGCCAGCAGCTTCAGTGCGTACCAAGAGACCCAGTACTTC,CASSFSAYQETQYF
TRBV12-3/TRBV12-4,many,-,TRBJ2-2,TGTGCCAGCAGTTTAATGGAGGGTATGAACACCGGGGAGCTGTTTTTT,CASSLMEGMNTGELFF
TRBV7-9,many,TRBD1,TRBJ1-6,TGTGCCAGCAGCCCACAGGGGGGCAGGGCATATAATTCACCCCTCCACTTT,CASSPQGGRAYNSPLHF
TRBV7-6,many,TRBD1,TRBJ2-7,TGTGCCAGCAGCTCCGGGACAGGGAAAGACGAGCAGTACTTC,CASSSGTGKDEQYF
TRBV25-1,-,TRBD1,TRBJ1-2,TGTGCCAGCAGTGAATATGGGACAGGGGGCTATGGCTACACCTTC,CASSEYGTGGYGYTF
TRBV7-2,-,TRBD2,TRBJ2-7,TGTGCCAGCAGCTTAAGTACTAGCGGGGGGAGACGCGAGCAGTACTTC,CASSLSTSGGRREQYF
TRBV20-1,many,TRBD1,TRBJ1-2,TGCAGCGGACAGGTGTTCTATGGCTACACCTTC,CSGQVFYGYTF
TRBV12-3/TRBV12-4,many,-,TRBJ2-7,TGTGCCAGCAGTTTTGACGTAGCCTACGAGCAGTACTTC,CASSFDVAYEQYF
TRBV3-1,many,TRBD1,TRBJ1-2,TGTGCCAGCAGCCAACCCTTGGACAGGGGATCGAGGGATGGCTACACCTTC,CASSQPLDRGSRDGYTF
TRBV28,many,-,TRBJ2-7,TGTGCCAGCAGTCCACTACTTGGCGAGCAGTACTTC,CASSPLLGEQYF
TRBV5-1,-,-,TRBJ2-1,TGCGCCAGCGGTGGTAGTGAGCAGTTCTTC,CASGGSEQFF
TRBV5-1,many,TRBD1,TRBJ2-2,TGCGCCAGTAAATACCTAGGACAGGCGAACACCGGGGAGCTGTTTTTT,CASKYLGQANTGELFF
TRBV12-3/TRBV12-4,-,TRBD2,TRBJ2-6,TGTGCCAGCAGTATACCCGGACTAGCGGGAGCTGCTGGGGCCAACGTCCTGACTTTC,CASSIPGLAGAAGANVLTF
TRBV15,many,TRBD1,TRBJ2-1,TGTGCCACCAGCAGACAGGGGGCTATGTCTGAGCAGTTCTTC,CATSRQGAMSEQFF
TRBV5-1,many,TRBD1,TRBJ2-5,TGCGCCAGCAGCTTACGGGACAGGGAGACCCAGTACTTC,CASSLRDRETQYF
TRBV20-1,few,-,TRBJ2-1,TGCAGTGCTAGAGATCAGGGGAGTCTCTGGGAGCAGTTCTTC,CSARDQGSLWEQFF
TRBV28,many,-,TRBJ1-3,TGTGCCAGCAGTTCCGGGGTCGGTTTCTCTGGAAACACCATATATTTT,CASSSGVGFSGNTIYF
TRBV9,many,-,TRBJ2-5,TGTGCCAGCAGCGCCGGACAAAAAGAGACCCAGTACTTC,CASSAGQKETQYF
TRBV9,many,-,TRBJ2-1,TGTGCCAGCAGCGCCACGGCGAGCTCCTACAATGAGCAGTTCTTC,CASSATASSYNEQFF
TRBV25-1,many,-,TRBJ2-3,TGTGCCAGCAGTGCCTCCCTGAGGGATACGCAGTATTTT,CASSASLRDTQYF
TRBV12-3/TRBV12-4,many,-,TRBJ2-5,TGTGCCAGCAGTTTCCCAGGGGAGGAGACCCAGTACTTC,CASSFPGEETQYF